This T cell receptor beta chain stems from a study of blood T cells in healthy people across ages. This CDR3 region has 15 residues. Germline trimming cut 1 base from V and 4 bases from J; bases unmatched to any gene: 0. Germline V gives CDR1 LGHDT, CDR2 YNNKEL (reference sequence). This clonotype was recorded once. Through a sample-barcoded 5' primer and a J-beta primer mix, a second PCR was run for 7 to 11 cycles. Each cDNA molecule was tagged by a template-switch adaptor with 12 random nucleotides. TCRdb used MiXCR to reprocess the 5' RACE reads, holding one entry per CDR3 protein. The sample lists nearly 800,000 distinct CDR3 sequences; about 56% were seen once.

The chain employs TRBV3-1 and TRBJ1-4, with TRBD1 matching 10 bases. Source material: blood. The source of this sequence is a man aged 35 to 55 in good health. Here the CDR3 DNA reads TGTGCCAGCAGCCAAGGGGACAGGGGTAATGAAAAACTGTTTTTT. As protein: CASSQGDRGNEKLFF.